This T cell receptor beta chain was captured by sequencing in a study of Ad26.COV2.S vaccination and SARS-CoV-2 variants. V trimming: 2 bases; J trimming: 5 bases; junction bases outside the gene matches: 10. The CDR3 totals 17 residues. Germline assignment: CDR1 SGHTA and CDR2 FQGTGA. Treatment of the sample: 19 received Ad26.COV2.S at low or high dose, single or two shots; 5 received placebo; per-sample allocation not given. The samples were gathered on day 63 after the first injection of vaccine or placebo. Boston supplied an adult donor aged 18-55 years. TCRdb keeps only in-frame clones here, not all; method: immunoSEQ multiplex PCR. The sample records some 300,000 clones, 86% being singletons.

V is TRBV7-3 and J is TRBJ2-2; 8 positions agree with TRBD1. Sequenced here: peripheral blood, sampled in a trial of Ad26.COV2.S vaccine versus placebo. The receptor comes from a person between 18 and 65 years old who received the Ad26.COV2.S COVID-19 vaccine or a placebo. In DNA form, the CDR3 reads TGTGCCAGCAGCTTAGGACAGGGTAGGGCACGGACCGGGGAGCTGTTTTTT. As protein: CASSLGQGRARTGELFF.